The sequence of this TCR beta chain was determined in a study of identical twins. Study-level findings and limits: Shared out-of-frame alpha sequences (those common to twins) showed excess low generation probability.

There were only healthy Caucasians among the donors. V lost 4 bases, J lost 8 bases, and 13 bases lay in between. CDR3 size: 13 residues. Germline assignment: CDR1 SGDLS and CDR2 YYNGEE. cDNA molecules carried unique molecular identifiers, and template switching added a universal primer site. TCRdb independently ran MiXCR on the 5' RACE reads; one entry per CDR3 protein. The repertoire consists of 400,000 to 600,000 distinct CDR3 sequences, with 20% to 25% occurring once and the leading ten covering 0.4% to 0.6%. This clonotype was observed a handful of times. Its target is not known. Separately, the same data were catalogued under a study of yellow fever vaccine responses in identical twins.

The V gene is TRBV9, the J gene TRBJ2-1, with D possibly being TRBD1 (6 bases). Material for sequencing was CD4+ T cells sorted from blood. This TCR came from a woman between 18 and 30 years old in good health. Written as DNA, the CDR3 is TGTGCCAGCAGCAGGGGGTCAATTGATGAGCAGTTCTTC. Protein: CASSRGSIDEQFF.